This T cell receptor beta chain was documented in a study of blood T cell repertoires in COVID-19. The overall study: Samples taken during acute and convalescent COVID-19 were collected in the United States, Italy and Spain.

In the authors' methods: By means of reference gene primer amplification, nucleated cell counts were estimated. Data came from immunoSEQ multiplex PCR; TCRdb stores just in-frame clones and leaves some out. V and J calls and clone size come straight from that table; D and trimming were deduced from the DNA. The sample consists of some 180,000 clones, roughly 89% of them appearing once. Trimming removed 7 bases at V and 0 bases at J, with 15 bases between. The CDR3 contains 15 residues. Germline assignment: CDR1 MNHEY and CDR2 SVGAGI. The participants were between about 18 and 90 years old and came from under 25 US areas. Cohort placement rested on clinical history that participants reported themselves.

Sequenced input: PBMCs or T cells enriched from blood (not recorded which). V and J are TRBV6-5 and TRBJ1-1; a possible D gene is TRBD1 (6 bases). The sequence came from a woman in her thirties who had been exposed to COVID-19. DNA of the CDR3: TGTGCCAGCATTCCCCCAGGGGATCTGAACACTGAAGCTTTCTTT. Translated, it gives CASIPPGDLNTEAFF.